The sequence of this T cell receptor beta chain was determined in a study of breast tumors, draining lymph nodes, adjacent tissues. Samples came from axillary lymph nodes draining the breast cancer. This clonotype has at least ten counts. TCRdb reprocessed the multiplex PCR reads via MiXCR and lists one record per CDR3 protein. The sample yields fewer than 250,000 distinct CDR3 sequences, approximately 31% seen once. The length of the CDR3 is 21 residues. The ends lost 2 bases at V and 0 bases at J; junction bases unmatched: 12. Germline V gene lookup returns CDR1 LGHNA and CDR2 YNFKEQ. The V gene is TRBV4-2, the J gene TRBJ2-1; 14 positions agree with TRBD2. This receptor was taken from a female donor with breast cancer. Some clones in this sample may be carry-over from other donors' samples. Sequencing was performed on axillary lymph node tissue. CDR3 sequence (DNA): TGTGCCAGCAGCCAATCCCGGGGACTAGCGGGAGTCACGAGCTCCTACAATGAGCAGTTCTTC. As protein: CASSQSRGLAGVTSSYNEQFF.